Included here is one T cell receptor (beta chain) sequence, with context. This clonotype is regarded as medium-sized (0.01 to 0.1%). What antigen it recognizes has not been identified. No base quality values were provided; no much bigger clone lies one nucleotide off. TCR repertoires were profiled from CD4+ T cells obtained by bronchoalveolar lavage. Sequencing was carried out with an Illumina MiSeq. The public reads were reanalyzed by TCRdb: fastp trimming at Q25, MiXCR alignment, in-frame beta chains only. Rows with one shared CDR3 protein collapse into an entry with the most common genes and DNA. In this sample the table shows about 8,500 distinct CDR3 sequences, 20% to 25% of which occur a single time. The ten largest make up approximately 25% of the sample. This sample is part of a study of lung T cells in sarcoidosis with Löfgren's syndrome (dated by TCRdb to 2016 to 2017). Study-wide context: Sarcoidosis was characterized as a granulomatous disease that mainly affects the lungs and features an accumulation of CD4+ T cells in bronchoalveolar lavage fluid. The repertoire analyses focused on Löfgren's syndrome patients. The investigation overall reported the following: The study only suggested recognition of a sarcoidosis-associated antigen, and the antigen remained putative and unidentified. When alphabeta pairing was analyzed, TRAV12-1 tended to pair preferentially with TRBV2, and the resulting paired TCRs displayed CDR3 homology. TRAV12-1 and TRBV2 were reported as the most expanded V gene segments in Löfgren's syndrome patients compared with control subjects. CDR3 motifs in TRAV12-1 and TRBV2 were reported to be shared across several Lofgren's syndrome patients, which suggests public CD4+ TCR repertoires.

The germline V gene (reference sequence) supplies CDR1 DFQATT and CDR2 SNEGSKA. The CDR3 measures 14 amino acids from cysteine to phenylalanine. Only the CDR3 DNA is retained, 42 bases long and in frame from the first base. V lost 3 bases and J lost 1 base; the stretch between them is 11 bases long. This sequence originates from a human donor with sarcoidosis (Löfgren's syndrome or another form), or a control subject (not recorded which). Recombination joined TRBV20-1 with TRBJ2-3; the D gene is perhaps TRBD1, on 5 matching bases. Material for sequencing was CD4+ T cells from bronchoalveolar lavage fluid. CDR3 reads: CSASKAGRTDTQYF. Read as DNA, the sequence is TGCAGTGCTAGTAAGGCAGGGCGCACAGATACGCAGTATTTT.